This T cell receptor beta chain was recorded in a study of OX40 agonist ivuxolimab in advanced cancers. Regarding the study as a whole: Determination of antigen specificity was not performed for the expanded peripheral T cells. Among patients with partial responses at 0.1-3.0 mg/kg, clonal expansion was among the lowest.

Method: immunoSEQ multiplex PCR; TCRdb's copy keeps in-frame clones and lacks some. The table has tens of thousands of clones, around 85% seen once. Worth noting for this clone: The antigen is unknown.

This CDR3 has 15 residues. The V gene's germline CDR1 is MDHEN and CDR2 SYDVKM. V lost 8 bases and J lost 0, with 14 bases in between. Sequences were derived from CD4+ or CD8+ T cells sorted from blood, sampled in a trial of the OX40 agonist ivuxolimab. The chain is built from TRBV28 and TRBJ2-1; no firm D call. This TCR was sampled from an adult with an advanced solid tumor such as melanoma, head and neck, liver or kidney cancer. CDR3 in amino acids: CASARKRSSYNEQFF. The CDR3 nucleotides are TGTGCCAGCGCCAGAAAGAGGAGCTCCTACAATGAGCAGTTCTTC.